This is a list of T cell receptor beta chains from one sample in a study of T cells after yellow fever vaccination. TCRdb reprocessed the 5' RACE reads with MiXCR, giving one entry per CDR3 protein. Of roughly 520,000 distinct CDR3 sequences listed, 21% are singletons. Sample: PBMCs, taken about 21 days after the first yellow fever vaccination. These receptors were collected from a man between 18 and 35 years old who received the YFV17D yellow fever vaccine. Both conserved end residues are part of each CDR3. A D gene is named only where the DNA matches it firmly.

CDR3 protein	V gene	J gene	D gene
CSADGLDNTGELFF	TRBV20-1	TRBJ2-2	NA
CASSYPWSEAGLVYEQYF	TRBV6-5	TRBJ2-7	TRBD2
CASSFAGANVLTF	TRBV7-3	TRBJ2-6	NA
CASSLLTGLRSEAFF	TRBV5-1	TRBJ1-1	NA
CASSLTGLVYEQYF	TRBV7-9	TRBJ2-7	TRBD1
CASSFNRGSAWNTEAFF	TRBV12-3/TRBV12-4	TRBJ1-1	TRBD1
CASSSLAGVNEQFF	TRBV6-5	TRBJ2-1	TRBD2
CATSDPSGHEETQYF	TRBV24-1	TRBJ2-5	NA
CASSALQGTLNTEAFF	TRBV4-2	TRBJ1-1	TRBD1
CSARSPSGGRRQETQYF	TRBV20-1	TRBJ2-5	TRBD2
CASSTYGLAGTNEQFF	TRBV7-9	TRBJ2-1	TRBD2
CATSLSGFREQPQHF	TRBV15	TRBJ1-5	NA
CASSPGQGAIGTGELFF	TRBV5-1	TRBJ2-2	TRBD1
CSARVLGGYEAFF	TRBV20-1	TRBJ1-1	NA
CSARLQNYGYTF	TRBV20-1	TRBJ1-2	NA
CASSPVSRPGNTIYF	TRBV7-9	TRBJ1-3	NA